A selection of T cell receptor beta chains follows, all from one sample in a study of chemoradiotherapy in HPV16-positive cancers. Using immunoSEQ multiplex PCR, the repertoire was profiled, and TCRdb retains in-frame clones only, with some absent. The table has 9,500 to 15,000 clones, roughly 80% seen once. This sample was gathered from a patient who underwent chemoradiotherapy. The source is a human donor with HPV-associated anogenital cancer. The CDR3 runs from the conserved cysteine through the conserved F or W. A D gene is named only where the DNA matches it firmly. Size tells how often a clone was seen (once, few, many) or the class of an expanded clone, and some rows leave it out.

d_call,clone_size,v_call,j_call,cdr3_aa,cdr3_nt
.,.,TRBV6-1,TRBJ1-5,CASSDPKGRALGGNQPQHF,TGTGCCAGCAGTGATCCCAAGGGCAGGGCCCTCGGGGGGAATCAGCCCCAGCATTTT
TRBD1,.,TRBV5-4,TRBJ1-1,CASSFTGAEAFF,TGTGCCAGCAGCTTTACAGGGGCTGAAGCTTTCTTT
.,.,TRBV5-1,TRBJ2-2,CASSLTGPGLNTGELFF,TGCGCCAGCAGCTTAACGGGACCCGGCTTGAACACCGGGGAGCTGTTTTTT
.,.,TRBV7-2,TRBJ2-5,CASSLARGRETQYF,TGTGCCAGCAGCTTAGCGCGGGGTAGGGAGACCCAGTACTTC
.,.,TRBV19,TRBJ1-1,CASSIVRGYTEAFF,TGTGCCAGTAGTATCGTCCGGGGGTACACTGAAGCTTTCTTT
.,.,TRBV7-9,TRBJ1-4,CASSRGGINEKLFF,TGTGCCAGCAGCCGGGGGGGTATTAATGAAAAACTGTTTTTT
.,.,TRBV11-2,TRBJ2-7,CASSSSSYEQYF,TGTGCCAGCAGCTCGAGCTCCTACGAGCAGTACTTC
TRBD1,few,TRBV10-1,TRBJ2-7,CASSGTGGYEQYF,TGCGCCAGCAGTGGGACAGGGGGCTACGAGCAGTACTTC
.,.,TRBV5-1,TRBJ2-7,CASSLDRDLYEQYF,TGCGCCAGCAGCCTAGACAGAGACCTATACGAGCAGTACTTC
.,.,TRBV6-6,TRBJ2-5,CASEGQQQETQYF,TGTGCCAGCGAAGGACAACAACAAGAGACCCAGTACTTC
TRBD1,.,TRBV7-6,TRBJ2-7,CASSLRDRGHEQYF,TGTGCCAGCAGCTTAAGGGACAGGGGGCACGAGCAGTACTTC
.,.,TRBV7-2,TRBJ2-5,CASSEPPGQETQYF,TGTGCCAGCAGCGAACCCCCGGGGCAAGAGACCCAGTACTTC
TRBD2,.,TRBV6-6,TRBJ2-1,CASTPPTSGNYNEQFF,TGTGCCAGCACTCCACCGACTAGCGGGAACTACAATGAGCAGTTCTTC
TRBD1,.,TRBV2,TRBJ2-6,CASSKSTGGTGANVLTF,TGTGCCAGCAGCAAATCGACAGGGGGGACGGGGGCCAACGTCCTGACTTTC
TRBD2,.,TRBV7-7,TRBJ2-2,CASSRIRDYEHRGAVF,TGTGCTAGCAGCCGAATCCGGGACTACGAACACCGGGGAGCTGTTTTT
.,.,TRBV28,TRBJ1-2,CATRINYGYTF,TGTGCCACCCGTATAAACTATGGCTACACCTTC
TRBD2,.,TRBV5-4,TRBJ2-5,CASSYGGLAEETQYF,TGTGCCAGCAGCTACGGGGGACTAGCGGAAGAGACCCAGTACTTC
TRBD1,once,TRBV14,TRBJ1-2,CASSQGTGHHYGYTF,TGTGCCAGCAGCCAAGGGACAGGGCATCACTATGGCTACACCTTC
.,.,TRBV30,TRBJ2-5,CASYRGTETQYF,TGTGCCTCGTACAGAGGGACAGAGACCCAGTACTTC
.,once,TRBV6-6,TRBJ1-5,CASSLPGWNQPQHF,TGTGCCAGCAGTTTACCAGGGTGGAATCAGCCCCAGCATTTT
.,few,TRBV5-4,TRBJ2-7,CASSRRGSYEQYF,TGTGCCAGCAGCCGGCGGGGTTCCTACGAGCAGTACTTC
.,few,TRBV4-3,TRBJ2-2,CASSQAVGNTGELFF,TGCGCCAGCAGCCAAGCGGTGGGGAACACCGGGGAGCTGTTTTTT
.,.,TRBV7-6,TRBJ1-5,CASSLGAGNSNQPQHF,TGTGCCAGCAGCTTAGGGGCAGGTAATAGCAATCAGCCCCAGCATTTT
TRBD2,.,TRBV5-1,TRBJ2-5,CASSHGLAAGEQYF,TGCGCCAGCAGCCACGGGCTAGCGGCCGGAGAGCAGTACTTC
TRBD2,.,TRBV5-1,TRBJ2-7,CASSVGGLASYEQYF,TGCGCCAGCAGCGTGGGGGGACTAGCCTCCTACGAGCAGTACTTC
.,few,TRBV29-1,TRBJ1-1,CSVVLPGEAFF,TGCAGCGTTGTGTTGCCCGGGGAAGCTTTCTTT
.,.,TRBV6-6,TRBJ2-3,CASSYRIRDITDTQYF,TGTGCCAGCAGTTACCGGATCCGGGATATCACAGATACGCAGTATTTT
TRBD1,.,TRBV4-1,TRBJ1-5,CASSQAQGVNQPQHF,TGCGCCAGCAGCCAAGCCCAGGGGGTCAATCAGCCCCAGCATTTT
.,.,TRBV2,TRBJ2-5,CASSVQETQYF,TGTGCCAGCAGTGTACAAGAGACCCAGTACTTC
TRBD2,.,TRBV27,TRBJ2-2,CASRRTSANTGELFF,TGTGCCAGCAGACGGACTAGCGCGAACACCGGGGAGCTGTTTTTT
.,.,TRBV5-1,TRBJ1-2,CASSLAGANYGYTF,TGCGCCAGCAGCTTGGCCGGCGCTAACTATGGCTACACCTTC
TRBD2,.,TRBV11-2,TRBJ2-7,CASSPVLTGGSNNEQYF,TGTGCCAGCAGCCCGGTACTCACCGGCGGGAGCAATAACGAGCAGTACTTC
TRBD1,.,TRBV2,TRBJ1-2,CASRGQGVDYGYTF,TGTGCCAGCAGGGGACAGGGGGTGGACTATGGCTACACCTTC
TRBD2,few,TRBV5-1,TRBJ2-2,CASSSLADWTGELFF,TGCGCCAGCAGCTCACTAGCGGATTGGACCGGGGAGCTGTTTTTT
TRBD1,.,TRBV30,TRBJ1-1,CAFPRTGSSTEAFF,TGTGCCTTTCCCCGGACAGGGTCAAGTACTGAAGCTTTCTTT
TRBD2,.,TRBV7-9,TRBJ2-5,CASSLGLAGGPETQYF,TGTGCCAGCAGCCTTGGACTAGCGGGAGGGCCAGAGACCCAGTACTTC
TRBD1,.,TRBV6-6,TRBJ2-7,CASSYRQGGSYEQYF,TGTGCCAGCAGTTACCGACAGGGCGGCTCCTACGAGCAGTACTTC
TRBD2,.,TRBV4-1,TRBJ2-5,CASSQDVGSASGRAVYF,TGCGCCAGCAGCCAAGACGTAGGCTCGGCTAGCGGGAGGGCCGTATACTTC
.,few,TRBV7-8,TRBJ1-5,CASSLARVGNDQPQHF,TGTGCCAGCAGCTTAGCTAGGGTAGGGAACGATCAGCCCCAGCATTTT
TRBD2,.,TRBV6-5,TRBJ2-1,CASRKGLADNEQFF,TGTGCCAGCAGGAAGGGACTAGCGGACAATGAGCAGTTCTTC
.,.,TRBV28,TRBJ2-1,CASREVRSSYNEQFF,TGTGCCAGCAGGGAGGTGAGGTCCTCCTACAATGAGCAGTTCTTC
TRBD1,.,TRBV10-2,TRBJ1-5,CASDPGQEMANQPQHF,TGCGCCAGCGACCCGGGACAGGAAATGGCCAATCAGCCCCAGCATTTT
.,.,TRBV9,TRBJ2-7,CASSVVPTAYEQYF,TGTGCCAGCAGCGTAGTCCCCACCGCTTACGAGCAGTACTTC
.,.,TRBV30,TRBJ2-2,CAWGGEIAGELFF,TGTGCCTGGGGCGGGGAAATAGCCGGGGAGCTGTTTTTT